One sample yielded the 31 T cell receptor beta chains listed below, sequenced in a study of identical twins (dated by TCRdb to about 2016). Library construction relied on 5' RACE. The sample was run on an Illumina HiSeq 2000. TCRdb's own reprocessing of the public reads used fastp at Q25 and MiXCR and kept productive beta chains. Duplicate CDR3 protein sequences are folded into a single record with the most common DNA and genes. Present in this sample are some 790,000 distinct CDR3 sequences, 15% to 20% of which were seen just once. The top ten clonotypes cover roughly 13% of the sample. The data also belong to a second study, concerning T cells expressing NK-cell markers.

The sample taken for sequencing was PBMCs. Receptor source: a woman aged 18-29 years in good health.

The chain links TRBV20-1 to TRBJ1-1, with TRBD1 as a possible D gene (6 bases). There are 11 residues in the CDR3. Trimming left V 6 bases short and J 7 bases short, with 12 bases between. CDR1 is DFQATT, CDR2 SNEGSKA, per germline (reference sequence). CDR3 sequence (DNA): TGCAGTGCCCGGGACACCCGTGAAGCTTTCTTT. Its protein product is CSARDTREAFF.

This clonotype occurred a few times. The J gene is TRBJ2-1, the V gene TRBV12-3 or TRBV12-4; no clear D gene. This CDR3 has 13 residues. V was pared by 8 bases and J by 5 bases, with 13 bases between. The CDR3 region is CASGMSTHNEQFF. The CDR3 region has the DNA TGTGCCAGCGGGATGTCTACCCACAATGAGCAGTTCTTC.

This clonotype was counted only a few times. The V gene is TRBV29-1, the J gene TRBJ1-1; 9 bases align to TRBD1. The ends lost 6 bases at V and 4 bases at J; junction bases unmatched: 6. Germline CDR1 reads SQVTM; CDR2 reads ANQGSEA. This CDR3 has 13 residues. The CDR3 sequence: CSVATGGVTEAFF. The DNA of the CDR3 is TGCAGCGTAGCTACAGGGGGCGTCACTGAAGCTTTCTTT.

The chain uses TRBV6-5 and TRBJ2-7; D gene uncertain. This CDR3 has 14 amino acids. Germline assignment: CDR1 MNHEY and CDR2 SVGAGI. Trimming took off 4 bases at V and 1 base at J, with 11 bases between the two ends. CDR3 loop: CASSSRTNSYEQYF. CDR3 in DNA: TGTGCCAGCAGTTCCCGGACGAATTCCTACGAGCAGTACTTC.

This clonotype was observed at least ten times. This sequence joins TRBV20-1 and TRBJ1-1; D unclear. Germline V CDR1 and CDR2: DFQATT, SNEGSKA (reference sequence). Deletions cut 4 bases from V and 0 bases from J, with 9 bases between. CDR3 length: 13 residues. In nucleotides, the CDR3 is TGCAGTGCTACACCGGACCTGAACACTGAAGCTTTCTTT. This encodes CSATPDLNTEAFF.

This clonotype was observed a handful of times. The rearrangement uses TRBV5-1 and TRBJ1-1; no clear D gene. Trimming removed 5 bases at V and 0 bases at J, with 8 bases between. The CDR3 contains 13 residues. Germline assignment: CDR1 SGHRS and CDR2 YFSETQ. CDR3 nucleotide sequence: TGCGCCAGCAGAAACGTCATGAACACTGAAGCTTTCTTT. Protein: CASRNVMNTEAFF.

The chain is built from TRBV6-2 or TRBV6-3 and TRBJ2-3; no firm D call. Germline V CDR1 and CDR2: MNHEY, SVGEGT. V lost 2 bases and J lost 6, with 6 bases in between. The CDR3 runs to 12 residues. For the CDR3, the DNA is TGTGCCAGCAGTTACACCCAGGATACGCAGTATTTT. Amino acid sequence: CASSYTQDTQYF.

This clonotype was counted only a few times. V is TRBV9 and J is TRBJ2-7; D ambiguous. Trimming took 0 bases from V and 3 from J, leaving 13 bases between them. The CDR3 totals 15 residues. Germline V lookup: CDR1 SGDLS, CDR2 YYNGEE. The CDR3, as DNA: TGTGCCAGCAGCGTAGCCCCTGGGCAGATCTACGAGCAGTACTTC. The encoded protein is CASSVAPGQIYEQYF.

This clonotype showed up many times. The chain combines TRBV20-1 with TRBJ2-5; 11 nucleotides line up with TRBD1. This CDR3 contains 15 residues. V shed 4 bases, J shed 5 bases, and the junction held 9 bases outside the gene matches. Germline values: CDR1 DFQATT, CDR2 SNEGSKA (reference sequence). CDR3 loop: CSANQGQGDWETQYF. The CDR3 DNA reads as TGCAGTGCTAACCAGGGACAGGGGGATTGGGAGACCCAGTACTTC.

V usage is TRBV2 and J usage is TRBJ2-1; 15 positions match TRBD2. The CDR3 has 18 residues. Unmatched junction bases numbered 3, after V lost 3 bases and J lost 0 bases. Germline-derived CDR1 and CDR2 are SNHLY and FYNNEI. The CDR3 region is CASSDRTSGRDSYNEQFF. The CDR3 bases are TGTGCCAGCAGTGATAGGACTAGCGGGAGGGACTCCTACAATGAGCAGTTCTTC.

This clonotype has more than one count but fewer than ten. The chain links TRBV6-5 to TRBJ2-3; a weak D match, TRBD2 (5 bases). Deletions cut 2 bases from V and 4 bases from J, with 7 bases between. The germline CDR1 and CDR2 sequences are MNHEY and SVGAGI. This CDR3 is built from 13 residues. The CDR3 DNA sequence: TGTGCCAGCAGTTACGGACTCCCAGATACGCAGTATTTT. Encoded protein: CASSYGLPDTQYF.

The V call is TRBV11-2, the J call TRBJ1-1; the match to TRBD1 covers 8 bases. Per germline, CDR1 SGHAT and CDR2 FQNNGV. The CDR3 has 14 amino acids. The ends lost 6 bases at V and 4 bases at J; junction bases unmatched: 7. The CDR3 region has the DNA TGTGCCAGCAGGTTACAGGGGGGGAGCACTGAAGCTTTCTTT. Its translation: CASRLQGGSTEAFF.

This clonotype has a handful of counts. The chain has TRBV9 and TRBJ1-4, with D possibly matching TRBD1 (6 bases). Germline V gives CDR1 SGDLS, CDR2 YYNGEE. This CDR3 contains 15 residues. Trimming left V 4 bases short and J 3 bases short, with 13 bases between. The CDR3, as DNA: TGTGCCAGCAGCCCGAGGGGGGGGTCTAATGAAAAACTGTTTTTT. Translated, it gives CASSPRGGSNEKLFF.

The chain carries TRBV20-1 and TRBJ2-1; D gene ambiguous. The germline V gene encodes CDR1 DFQATT and CDR2 SNEGSKA (reference sequence). The CDR3 is made up of 13 amino acids. Trimming pared 5 bases from V and 2 bases from J, leaving 10 bases between. The CDR3 DNA follows: TGCAGTGCTCCAGCGATCGCCTACAATGAGCAGTTCTTC. Translating gives CSAPAIAYNEQFF.

The chain couples TRBV27 to TRBJ2-1; D is unclear. Trimming removed 6 bases from V and 0 bases from J, with 6 bases in between. In germline, CDR1 is MNHEY, CDR2 SMNVEV (reference sequence). This CDR3 contains 13 residues. The DNA of the CDR3 is TGTGCCAGCAGGTCTATCTCCTACAATGAGCAGTTCTTC. It encodes CASRSISYNEQFF.

J is TRBJ2-3 and V is TRBV20-1, with D hard to call. This CDR3 has 15 residues. Trimming took off 6 bases at V and 2 bases at J, with 18 bases between the two ends. Germline loops: CDR1 DFQATT, CDR2 SNEGSKA (reference sequence). CDR3 coding DNA: TGCAGTGCCCCGCCGGCTCCAACCATCACAGATACGCAGTATTTT. Translated, it gives CSAPPAPTITDTQYF.

This rearrangement joins TRBV29-1 to TRBJ2-1; the D is unclear. This CDR3 is 13 amino acids long. CDR1 SQVTM and CDR2 ANQGSEA come from the germline V gene. V was trimmed by 8 bases and J by 0 bases, leaving 11 bases between them. The CDR3 sequence: CSYKWSSYNEQFF. In nucleotides, the CDR3 is TGCAGCTATAAATGGAGCTCCTACAATGAGCAGTTCTTC.

In this sample, this clonotype turned up a few times. This sequence joins TRBV5-1 and TRBJ1-4; the match to TRBD1 covers 11 bases. Trimming cost V 4 bases and J 8 bases; bases outside gene matches: 7. Germline V gene lookup returns CDR1 SGHRS and CDR2 YFSETQ. There are 15 residues in the CDR3. The CDR3 DNA is TGCGCCAGCAGCCCCCGGACAGGGGGCTCAGAAAAACTGTTTTTT. Translated: CASSPRTGGSEKLFF.

This clonotype was found many times. V gene TRBV7-7 combines with J gene TRBJ2-1; 13 nucleotides line up with TRBD2. CDR1 is SSHAT, CDR2 FNYEAQ, per germline (reference sequence). Losses at the gene ends were 5 bases for V and 6 bases for J; bases not matched to a gene: 7. This CDR3 is 16 amino acids long. CDR3 protein: CASSPSLAGGSNEQFF. CDR3 coding DNA: TGTGCCAGCAGCCCCTCACTAGCGGGGGGGTCCAATGAGCAGTTCTTC. Full variable domain (rest looked up from reference TRBV7-7 and TRBJ2-1): GAGVSQSPRYKVTKRGQDVTLRCDPISSHATLYWYQQALGQGPEFLTYFNYEAQPDKSGLPSDRFSAERPEGSISTLTIQRTEQRDSAMYRCASSPSLAGGSNEQFFGPGTRLTVL.

The chain carries TRBV12-3 or TRBV12-4 and TRBJ2-4; D unresolved. Trimming left V 1 base short and J 7 bases short, with 8 bases between. The CDR3 covers 13 residues. The CDR3 DNA reads TGTGCCAGCAGTTTAGGGCAGAGGAACATTCAGTACTTC. Amino acid sequence: CASSLGQRNIQYF.

This clonotype was counted only a few times. The CDR3 spells CASSVSAGALGEQFF. Written as DNA, the CDR3 is TGTGCCAGCAGCGTATCAGCGGGGGCCTTGGGTGAGCAGTTCTTC. The rearrangement joins TRBV9 to TRBJ2-1, with 8 nucleotides matching TRBD2. CDR1 SGDLS and CDR2 YYNGEE come from the germline V gene. V shed 1 base, J shed 9 bases, and the junction held 9 bases outside the gene matches. This CDR3 contains 15 residues.

V is TRBV7-9 and J is TRBJ1-2; D unclear. Germline V CDR1 and CDR2: SEHNR, FQNEAQ (reference sequence). With 4 bases removed from V and 1 base from J, the gap between germline ends came to 4 bases. The length of the CDR3 is 12 residues. DNA for the CDR3: TGTGCCAGCAGCTCCGTTAACTATGGCTACACCTTC. This gives the protein CASSSVNYGYTF. The full variable domain, completed using reference TRBV7-9 and TRBJ1-2, is DTGVSQNPRHKITKRGQNVTFRCDPISEHNRLYWYRQTLGQGPEFLTYFQNEAQLEKSRLLSDRFSAERPKGSFSTLEIQRTEQGDSAMYLCASSSVNYGYTFGSGTRLTVV.

CDR3 bases: TGTGCCAGCAGTTTATTTGCCTCGAACTATGGCTACACCTTC. Protein: CASSLFASNYGYTF. The chain carries TRBV12-3 or TRBV12-4 and TRBJ1-2; D is ambiguous. The CDR3 runs 14 residues. Between the trimmed V and J ends, which lost 2 bases and 2 bases, there was a span of 9 bases.

This clonotype was counted between two and nine times. The gene calls are TRBV6-1 and TRBJ1-2; 10 bases align to TRBD1. The CDR3 spans 15 residues. V shed 6 bases and J 3 bases; nucleotides not matched to a gene: 7. Germline V lookup: CDR1 MNHNS, CDR2 SASEGT. The DNA for the CDR3 is TGTGCCAGCAGGGGGGACAGGGGCGATGACTATGGCTACACCTTC. Its protein is CASRGDRGDDYGYTF.

This clonotype has just a few counts. The chain uses TRBV4-3 and TRBJ2-7; D remains unclear. The CDR3 loop spans 14 amino acids. V lost 0 bases, J lost 0 bases, and 6 bases lay in between. Germline CDR1 LGHNA, CDR2 YSLEER. The CDR3 DNA sequence: TGCGCCAGCAGCCAAGATCAAAACTCCTACGAGCAGTACTTC. This sequence encodes CASSQDQNSYEQYF.

The rearrangement joins TRBV18 to TRBJ1-1; D remains unclear. Trimming took off 5 bases at V and 3 bases at J, with 7 bases between the two ends. Germline assignment: CDR1 KGHSH and CDR2 LQKENI. This CDR3 has 12 residues. The CDR3 loop is CASSAGYTEAFF. In nucleotides, the CDR3 is TGTGCCAGCTCAGCGGGTTACACTGAAGCTTTCTTT.

The chain recombines TRBV25-1 with TRBJ2-7, with TRBD2 as a possible D gene (6 bases). The CDR3 has 15 residues. Between the trimmed V and J ends, which lost 2 bases and 2 bases, there was a span of 13 bases. CDR1 is MGHDK and CDR2 is SYGVNS in the germline V gene. CDR3 sequence (DNA): TGTGCCAGCAGTGAACGAGGGACTGATGCCTACGAGCAGTACTTC. Amino acid sequence: CASSERGTDAYEQYF.

A word on this clonotype: A read error may account for a junction end that differs from germline. The V call is TRBV12-5, the J call TRBJ1-1; D is ambiguous. This CDR3 contains 14 residues. The germline V gene encodes CDR1 LGHNT and CDR2 FRNRAP. For the CDR3, the DNA is TGTGCTAGTGGCTTGGGTCACCTTAAGGCTGAAGCTTTCTTT. Translating it yields CASGLGHLKAEAFF.

This clonotype appeared a few times. This rearrangement joins TRBV15 to TRBJ2-3; 7 bases align to TRBD1. With 9 bases clipped from V and 3 bases from J, the junction kept 12 bases outside the gene matches. Germline loops: CDR1 LNHNV, CDR2 YYDKDF (reference sequence). The CDR3 sequence is 15 residues long. The CDR3 protein is CATRRGQKYTDTQYF. The CDR3 bases are TGTGCCACTCGAAGGGGGCAAAAATATACAGATACGCAGTATTTT.

The chain joins TRBV4-1 to TRBJ2-1; TRBD2 aligns across 8 bases. Looked up from germline, CDR1 is MGHRA and CDR2 is YSYEKL. V lost 0 bases to trimming and J lost 4 bases; unmatched junction nucleotides: 5. This CDR3 region has 16 residues. CDR3 residues: CASSQEAGVGYNEQFF. CDR3 bases: TGCGCCAGCAGCCAAGAAGCGGGAGTAGGTTACAATGAGCAGTTCTTC.

V and J are TRBV6-1 and TRBJ2-2; D gene unclear. CDR3 size: 13 residues. Trimming took off 7 bases at V and 6 bases at J, with 12 bases between the two ends. From germline, CDR1 is MNHNS and CDR2 SASEGT. The CDR3 region has the DNA TGTGCCAGCATCCAGGCTCGCGCCGGGGAGCTGTTTTTT. Its translation is CASIQARAGELFF.